A single sample gave rise to the 27 T cell receptor beta chains below, sequenced in a study of human T cells and chemical hapten exposure. The time point was: pre-sensitization, week 0. Documented treatment: therapeutic diphenylcyclopropenone sensitization with weekly scalp DPC. TCRdb ran MiXCR on the RACE reads and lists one entry per CDR3 protein. The sample has roughly 380,000 distinct CDR3 sequences, roughly 5.3% seen once. The material sequenced was whole blood, taken in connection with sensitization to the hapten diphenylcyclopropenone (DPC). The origin of the receptors is a woman in her 50s with alopecia areata. Some clones in this sample may be carry-over from other donors' samples.

The chain recombines TRBV5-1 with TRBJ2-7; D may be TRBD1 or TRBD2 (5 bases each). CDR1 and CDR2 from the germline V gene are SGHRS and YFSETQ. The CDR3 length is 17 residues. With 4 bases removed from V and 3 bases from J, the gap between germline ends came to 23 bases. CDR3 in DNA: TGCGCCAGCAGCCGGGACGGGACCTCTACTATGTTCTACGAGCAGTACTTC. It yields the protein CASSRDGTSTMFYEQYF.

In its sample, this clonotype was seen many times. The chain's CDR3 is CASSLGTGVIDYGYTF. CDR3 DNA sequence: TGCGCCAGCAGCTTGGGGACAGGGGTGATAGACTATGGCTACACCTTC. The V gene is TRBV5-1, the J gene TRBJ1-2; TRBD1 matches at 9 bases. The CDR3 has 16 residues. CDR1 is SGHRS and CDR2 is YFSETQ in the germline V gene. The V gene end was trimmed by 0 bases and the J gene end by 3 bases; junction bases not matched to a gene: 6.

The chain joins TRBV10-2 to TRBJ1-5; 7 bases are shared with TRBD1. Germline assignment: CDR1 WSHSY and CDR2 SAAADI. This CDR3 has 16 residues. V was clipped by 0 bases and J by 4 bases; unmatched bases: 6. CDR3 region: CASSESGRGLNQPQHF. The CDR3 nucleotides read TGCGCCAGCAGTGAGTCGGGCAGGGGGTTGAATCAGCCCCAGCATTTT.

This clonotype was counted a few times. The rearrangement joins TRBV18 to TRBJ1-6, with D possibly TRBD1 on 5 matching bases. The CDR3 sequence is 14 residues long. Trimming shortened V by 5 bases and J by 8 bases, and 13 bases separated the two germline ends. Germline loops: CDR1 KGHSH, CDR2 LQKENI. CDR3 loop: CASSASGTDSPLHF. CDR3 DNA: TGTGCCAGCTCAGCCTCCGGGACGGATTCACCCCTCCACTTT.

This clonotype was recorded a few times. CDR3 residues: CAWMASGQETQYF. Written as DNA, the CDR3 is TGTGCCTGGATGGCTAGCGGCCAAGAGACCCAGTACTTC. This sequence joins TRBV30 and TRBJ2-5; TRBD2 agrees at 7 bases. Germline loops: CDR1 GTSNPN, CDR2 SVGIG (reference sequence). This CDR3 is 13 amino acids long. Trimming at V came to 4 bases and at J to 1 base, leaving 3 bases not matched to a gene.

This clonotype was seen many times. This rearrangement joins TRBV4-3 to TRBJ2-2, with no clear D. V shed 0 bases and J shed 1 base, with 12 bases lying between them. This CDR3 is 17 amino acids long. Germline V gives CDR1 LGHNA, CDR2 YSLEER. CDR3 sequence (DNA): TGCGCCAGCAGCCAAGATACGCTAGATCGGAACACCGGGGAGCTGTTTTTT. Translating it yields CASSQDTLDRNTGELFF.

This clonotype was detected many times. Written as DNA, the CDR3 is TGTGCCAGCAGCCAAGGTTTCTATGGCTACACCTTC. This gives the protein CASSQGFYGYTF. The gene calls are TRBV14 and TRBJ1-2; no clear D gene. CDR1 and CDR2 (germline): SGHDN, FVKESK. Trimming took 1 base from V and 4 from J, leaving 4 bases between them. This CDR3 region has 12 residues.

This clonotype was seen only a few times. The rearrangement joins TRBV2 to TRBJ2-7; D possibly matches TRBD1 or TRBD2 (5 bases each). Trimming took 6 bases from V and 0 from J, leaving 12 bases between them. Germline V lookup: CDR1 SNHLY, CDR2 FYNNEI. This CDR3 region has 14 residues. This CDR3 reads CASRPGTPSYEQYF. The CDR3, as DNA: TGTGCCAGCAGGCCCGGGACGCCCTCCTACGAGCAGTACTTC. The variable domain in full, completed from reference TRBV2 and TRBJ2-7, reads EPEVTQTPSHQVTQMGQEVILRCVPISNHLYFYWYRQILGQKVEFLVSFYNNEISEKSEIFDDQFSVERPDGSNFTLKIRSTKLEDSAMYFCASRPGTPSYEQYFGPGTRLTVT.

This clonotype came up a few times. The chain uses TRBV29-1 and TRBJ1-5; possible D gene TRBD1, 5 bases. The CDR3 contains 14 residues. Trimming left V 5 bases short and J 7 bases short, with 18 bases between. CDR1 and CDR2 from the germline V gene are SQVTM and ANQGSEA. CDR3 sequence reads: CSVMRDPFPQPQHF. The CDR3 DNA reads as TGCAGCGTTATGAGGGACCCCTTTCCACAGCCCCAGCATTTT.

This clonotype has only a few counts. The J gene is TRBJ1-1, the V gene TRBV29-1; D not resolved. This CDR3 is built from 13 residues. Trimming cost V 5 bases and J 1 base, with 11 bases left between them. In germline, CDR1 is SQVTM, CDR2 ANQGSEA. The CDR3 region has the DNA TGCAGCGTTTCGCGTCAGGAGAACACTGAAGCTTTCTTT. This gives the protein CSVSRQENTEAFF.

The V gene is TRBV27, the J gene TRBJ1-6; D call uncertain. The CDR3 consists of 16 residues. Germline V gives CDR1 MNHEY, CDR2 SMNVEV (reference sequence). Between the trimmed V and J ends, which lost 2 bases and 4 bases, there was a span of 12 bases. DNA of the CDR3: TGTGCCAGCAGTTTAACTATGACGGGTTATAATTCACCCCTCCACTTT. It is translated as CASSLTMTGYNSPLHF.

This clonotype came up many times. The gene calls are TRBV3-1 and TRBJ2-4, with a tentative D call TRBD2 (7 bases). The CDR3 spans 17 residues. V shed 0 bases and J shed 3 bases, with 15 bases lying between them. Germline V CDR1 and CDR2: LGHDT, YNNKEL (reference sequence). The CDR3 here is CASSQDSGGSGKNIQYF. CDR3 in DNA: TGTGCCAGCAGCCAAGATTCGGGGGGCAGTGGCAAAAACATTCAGTACTTC.

The sample holds many counts of this clonotype. The genes are TRBV29-1 and TRBJ1-5; unclear D gene. The CDR3 is 13 residues long. The V and J ends lost 5 bases and 5 bases respectively, with 13 bases between them. CDR1 and CDR2 (germline): SQVTM, ANQGSEA. The CDR3 sequence is CSVSLGRDQPQHF. CDR3 DNA sequence: TGCAGCGTTTCTCTGGGTAGAGATCAGCCCCAGCATTTT.

The chain is built from TRBV4-1 and TRBJ2-5; D may be TRBD2 (5 bases). The CDR3 covers 13 residues. V lost 1 base, J lost 7 bases, and 10 bases lay in between. Germline V gene lookup returns CDR1 MGHRA and CDR2 YSYEKL. The CDR3 protein is CASSQVGLPTQYF. In DNA, the CDR3 is TGCGCCAGCAGCCAAGTTGGACTTCCGACCCAGTACTTC.

V is TRBV7-9 and J is TRBJ1-4; 8 bases map to TRBD1. The CDR3 is made up of 13 amino acids. The germline CDR1 and CDR2 sequences are SEHNR and FQNEAQ (reference sequence). Trimming removed 4 bases from V and 7 bases from J; junction bases left unmatched: 2. This chain's CDR3 is CASSSQGGEKLFF. CDR3 nucleotide sequence: TGTGCCAGCAGCTCACAGGGGGGTGAAAAACTGTTTTTT.

This clonotype was detected many times. The rearrangement links TRBV7-2 to TRBJ1-3; TRBD1 agrees at 10 bases. After removal of 5 bases from V and 2 bases from J, the junction contained 6 bases not matched to a gene. CDR3 length equals 16 residues. The germline CDR1 and CDR2 sequences are SGHTA and FQGNSA. CDR3 nucleotide sequence: TGTGCCAGCAGCCCGAGACAGGGGGCGACTGGAAACACCATATATTTT. This gives the protein CASSPRQGATGNTIYF. Based on the CDR3 plus reference TRBV7-2 and TRBJ1-3, the full variable domain is GAGVSQSPSNKVTEKGKDVELRCDPISGHTALYWYRQSLGQGLEFLIYFQGNSAPDKSGLPSDRFSAERTGGSVSTLTIQRTQQEDSAVYLCASSPRQGATGNTIYFGEGSWLTVV.

The chain employs TRBV9 and TRBJ2-1; the D gene is possibly TRBD1 (6 bases). Trimming removed 1 base at V and 0 bases at J, with 8 bases between. CDR1 SGDLS and CDR2 YYNGEE come from the germline V gene. This CDR3 is built from 15 residues. Written as DNA, the CDR3 is TGTGCCAGCAGCGTAACAGGGAGCTCCTACAATGAGCAGTTCTTC. Translated: CASSVTGSSYNEQFF.

The chain uses TRBV10-3 and TRBJ1-1; no definite D call. This CDR3 is 13 amino acids long. Per the germline V gene, CDR1 is ENHRY and CDR2 is SYGVKD. V was cut by 11 bases and J by 5 bases, with 18 bases left in between. CDR3: CAVALGERTEAFF. CDR3 in DNA: TGTGCCGTCGCCTTGGGAGAACGGACTGAAGCTTTCTTT.

This clonotype was detected ten times or more. The chain joins TRBV13 to TRBJ2-4, with 7 bases aligning to TRBD1. V gave up 5 bases and J gave up 1 base; unmatched junction bases: 8. The CDR3 is 16 residues long. CDR1 and CDR2 from the germline V gene are PRHDT and FYEKMQ (reference sequence). Here the CDR3 DNA reads TGTGCCAGCAGCCCCCCCGGGACAGTGGCCAAAAACATTCAGTACTTC. Protein: CASSPPGTVAKNIQYF.

This clonotype was detected many times. The chain combines TRBV6-4 with TRBJ2-1; TRBD2 matches at 7 bases. This CDR3 has 14 residues. Germline loops: CDR1 MRHNA, CDR2 SNTAGT. After removal of 3 bases from V and 6 bases from J, the junction contained 5 bases not matched to a gene. CDR3 amino acids: CASSDGLAANEQFF. In DNA form, the CDR3 reads TGTGCCAGCAGTGATGGCCTAGCGGCCAATGAGCAGTTCTTC.

The chain has TRBV7-9 and TRBJ1-1; no firm D call. The ends were cut back, 4 bases at V and 0 bases at J, with 15 bases in the middle. This CDR3 has 16 amino acids. Germline V gives CDR1 SEHNR, CDR2 FQNEAQ (reference sequence). The CDR3 reads CASSSGQIHMNTEAFF. The CDR3 DNA reads TGTGCCAGCAGCTCCGGCCAGATTCATATGAACACTGAAGCTTTCTTT.

V is TRBV18 and J is TRBJ1-1; 7 positions match TRBD1. The CDR3 extends over 17 amino acids. V was pared by 3 bases and J by 0 bases, with 10 bases of the junction left unmatched. Per germline, CDR1 KGHSH and CDR2 LQKENI. CDR3 sequence (DNA): TGTGCCAGCTCACCCAACGACGGGAGGGGGCTGAACACTGAAGCTTTCTTT. Protein sequence: CASSPNDGRGLNTEAFF.

This clonotype has ten or more counts. The rearrangement joins TRBV10-3 to TRBJ2-1; a weak D match, TRBD2 (5 bases). The V and J ends lost 3 bases and 9 bases respectively, with 9 bases between them. Per the germline V gene, CDR1 is ENHRY and CDR2 is SYGVKD. The CDR3 length is 12 residues. CDR3 sequence reads: CAISDTRGEQFF. DNA of the CDR3: TGTGCCATCAGTGACACTAGAGGTGAGCAGTTCTTC.

This clonotype was observed a handful of times. One end of the junction is discordant with germline, which a read error may explain. V and J are TRBV5-1 and TRBJ2-1, with D perhaps assigned TRBD1 or TRBD2 (7 bases each). The V gene's germline CDR1 is SGHRS and CDR2 YFSETQ. This CDR3 contains 11 residues. CDR3 protein: CASSSQGTTNF. CDR3 in DNA: TGCGCCAGCAGCTCACAGGGGACTACCAACTTC.

In this sample, this clonotype turned up many times. This sequence joins TRBV20-1 and TRBJ2-1; 7 bases are shared with TRBD1. The germline CDR1 and CDR2 sequences are DFQATT and SNEGSKA (reference sequence). With 4 bases clipped from V and 7 bases from J, the junction kept 10 bases outside the gene matches. This CDR3 region has 14 residues. Here the CDR3 reads CSATNRQGWNEQFF. CDR3 in DNA: TGCAGTGCTACCAATCGACAGGGATGGAATGAGCAGTTCTTC.

This chain joins TRBV5-1 and TRBJ2-3; 10 nucleotides line up with TRBD2. Trimming took 4 bases from V and 3 from J; bases not matched to a gene: 5. The CDR3 is 15 amino acids. The germline gives CDR1 SGHRS, CDR2 YFSETQ. The CDR3 DNA is TGCGCCAGCAGCGTTCTAGCGGGAGTAACAGATACGCAGTATTTT. It is translated as CASSVLAGVTDTQYF.

This clonotype was detected only once. A much larger clone sits a single nucleotide away, making a read error possible. The chain couples TRBV3-1 to TRBJ1-6; D gene ambiguous. The CDR3 is 14 amino acids. CDR1 is LGHDT, CDR2 YNNKEL, per germline (reference sequence). CDR3 residues: CARSQEDNNSPLHF. CDR3 nucleotide sequence: TGTGCCAGAAGCCAAGAGGATAATAATTCACCCCTCCACTTT. The whole variable domain, remainder taken from reference TRBV3-1 and TRBJ1-6, is DTAVSQTPKYLVTQMGNDKSIKCEQNLGHDTMYWYKQDSKKFLKIMFSYNNKELIINETVPNRFSPKSPDKAHLNLHINSLELGDSAVYFCARSQEDNNSPLHFGNGTRLTVT.